This T cell receptor (beta chain) was captured by sequencing in a study of glioma-infiltrating T cells after dendritic cell vaccination. At the level of the study: Dendritic cell vaccine was injected intradermally three times, biweekly.

For this clone: The germline gene is not matched at one end of the junction; a read error may be the cause.

The PCR used 60 V beta and 13 J beta primers. Method: immunoSEQ multiplex PCR; TCRdb's copy keeps in-frame clones and lacks some. The sample shows about 91,000 clones, over 75% of them seen only once. The CDR3 totals 16 residues. Germline values: CDR1 SNHLY, CDR2 FYNNEI. Time point given: after dendritic cell vaccination, including at tumor progression/relapse. Fresh-frozen tumor tissue and more than two years of survival data were available for all. V is TRBV2 and J is TRBJ1-1; the match to TRBD1 covers 8 bases. This material consisted of blood, taken after dendritic cell vaccination. This TCR was recovered from a human donor with glioblastoma. Here the CDR3 reads CASNEQGVRSNTEAFF. The CDR3, as DNA: TGTGCCAGCAATGAACAGGGGGTACGCTCGAACACTGAAGCTTTCTTT. Variable domain in full (rest from reference TRBV2 and TRBJ1-1): EPEVTQTPSHQVTQMGQEVILRCVPISNHLYFYWYRQILGQKVEFLVSFYNNEISEKSEIFDDQFSVERPDGSNFTLKIRSTKLEDSAMYFCASNEQGVRSNTEAFFGQGTRLTVV.